This T cell receptor beta chain emerged from a study of T-cell memory formation after mild COVID-19. Study findings and constraints: Clones contracting over day 15 to 85 were CD4/CD8 balanced, with later expanders leaning CD4+. Mainly in CM and EM were contracting CD4+ clones; CD8+ were in EMRA. What remained unconfirmed was the SARS-CoV-2 specificity of second-wave clones peaking on day 37.

J was trimmed by 2 bases and V by 4 bases; bases with no gene match: 8. The CDR3 contains 15 residues. From germline, CDR1 is SGHRS and CDR2 YFSETQ. TCRdb independently ran MiXCR on the 5' RACE reads; one entry per CDR3 protein. This sample has about 110,000 distinct CDR3 sequences, with about a sixth found just once. Comments on this clonotype: Antigen specificity is unknown.

The receptor was isolated from an adult woman who had mild COVID-19 (a few samples of this study predate the infection). Cell type and time point are not known. The sequenced sample consisted of PBMCs or a T cell subset sorted from them (not recorded which). This sequence joins TRBV5-1 and TRBJ1-1; 7 bases are shared with TRBD1. The CDR3 protein is CASSTEDRVNTEAFF. The CDR3, as DNA: TGCGCCAGCAGCACCGAAGACAGGGTAAACACTGAAGCTTTCTTT.